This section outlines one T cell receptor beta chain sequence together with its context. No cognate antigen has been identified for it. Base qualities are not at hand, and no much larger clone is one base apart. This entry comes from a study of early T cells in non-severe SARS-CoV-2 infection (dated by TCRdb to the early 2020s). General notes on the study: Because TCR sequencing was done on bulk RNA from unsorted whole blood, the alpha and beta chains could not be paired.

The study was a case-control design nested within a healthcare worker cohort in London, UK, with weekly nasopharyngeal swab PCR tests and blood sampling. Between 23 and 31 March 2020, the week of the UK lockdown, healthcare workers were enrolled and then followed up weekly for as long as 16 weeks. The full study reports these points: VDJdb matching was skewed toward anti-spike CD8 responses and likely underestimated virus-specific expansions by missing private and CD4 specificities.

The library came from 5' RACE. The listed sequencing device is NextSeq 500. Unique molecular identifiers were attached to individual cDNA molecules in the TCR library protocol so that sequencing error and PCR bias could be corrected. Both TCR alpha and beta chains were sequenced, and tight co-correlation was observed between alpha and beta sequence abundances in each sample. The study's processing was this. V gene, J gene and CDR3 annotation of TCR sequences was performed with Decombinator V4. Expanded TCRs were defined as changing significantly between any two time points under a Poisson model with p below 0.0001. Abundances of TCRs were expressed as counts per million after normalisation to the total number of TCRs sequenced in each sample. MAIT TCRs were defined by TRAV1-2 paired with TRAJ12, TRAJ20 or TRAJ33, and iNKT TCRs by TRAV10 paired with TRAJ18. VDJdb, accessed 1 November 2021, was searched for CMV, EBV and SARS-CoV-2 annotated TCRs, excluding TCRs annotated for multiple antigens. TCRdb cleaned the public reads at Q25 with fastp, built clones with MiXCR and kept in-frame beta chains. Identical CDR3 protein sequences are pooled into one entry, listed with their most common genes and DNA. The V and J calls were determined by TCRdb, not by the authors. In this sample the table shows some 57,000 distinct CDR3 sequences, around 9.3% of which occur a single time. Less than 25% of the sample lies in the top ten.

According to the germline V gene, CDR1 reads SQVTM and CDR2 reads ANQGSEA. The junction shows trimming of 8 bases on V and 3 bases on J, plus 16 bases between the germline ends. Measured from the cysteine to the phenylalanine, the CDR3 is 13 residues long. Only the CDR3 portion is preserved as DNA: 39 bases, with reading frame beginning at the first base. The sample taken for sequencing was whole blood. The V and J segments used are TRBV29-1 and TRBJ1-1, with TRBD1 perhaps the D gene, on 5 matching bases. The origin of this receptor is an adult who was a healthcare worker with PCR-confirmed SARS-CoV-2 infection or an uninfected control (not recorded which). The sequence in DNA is TGCAGCATCCGACCTTCCAGGGACACTGAAGCTTTCTTT. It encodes CSIRPSRDTEAFF.